This TCR beta chain derives from a study of blood T cell repertoires in COVID-19. Some clones are missing from TCRdb's copy, which holds only in-frame ones; the method was immunoSEQ multiplex PCR. The table shows some 94,000 clones, with approximately 87% occurring only once. CDR3 length equals 15 residues. V shed 3 bases and J 1 base; nucleotides not matched to a gene: 4. Germline assignment: CDR1 MNHNS and CDR2 SASEGT. This rearrangement joins TRBV6-1 to TRBJ1-1, with TRBD1 matching over 8 bases. The receptor comes from a human donor in a cohort sampled during active COVID-19. The sample was peripheral blood. CDR3 coding DNA: TGTGCCAGCAGTGACGACAGGGGATGGAACACTGAAGCTTTCTTT. Translated: CASSDDRGWNTEAFF.